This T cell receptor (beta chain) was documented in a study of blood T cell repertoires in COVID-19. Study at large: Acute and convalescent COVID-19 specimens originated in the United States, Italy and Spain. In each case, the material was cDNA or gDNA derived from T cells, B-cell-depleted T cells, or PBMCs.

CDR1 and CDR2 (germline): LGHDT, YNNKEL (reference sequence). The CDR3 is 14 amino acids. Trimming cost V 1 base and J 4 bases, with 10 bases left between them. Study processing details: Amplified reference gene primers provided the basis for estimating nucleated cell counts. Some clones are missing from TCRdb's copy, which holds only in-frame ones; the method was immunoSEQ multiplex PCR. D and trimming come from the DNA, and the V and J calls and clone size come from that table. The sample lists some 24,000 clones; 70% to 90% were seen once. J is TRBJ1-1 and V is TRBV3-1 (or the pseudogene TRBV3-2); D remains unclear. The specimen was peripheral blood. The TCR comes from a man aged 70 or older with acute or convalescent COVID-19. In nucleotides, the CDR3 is TGTGCCAGCAGCCAAGGCCAGGAGGGCACTGAAGCTTTCTTT. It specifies CASSQGQEGTEAFF.